Sequencing of this TCR beta chain was carried out in a study of cytomegalovirus exposure and HLA in healthy donors. General study findings and limits: Listed as cytomegalovirus-associated were 150 to 200 TCR beta chains.

Points on this clone: The antigen remains undetermined.

Germline values: CDR1 SGHTA, CDR2 FQGNSA. This CDR3 has 15 amino acids. V lost 4 bases and J 0 bases, leaving 11 bases between the germline ends. Vbeta (60) and Jbeta (13) primers were used in the PCR. Using immunoSEQ multiplex PCR, the repertoire was profiled, and TCRdb retains in-frame clones only, with some absent. This table has 93,000 or so clones, approximately 72% appearing once. The chain uses TRBV7-2 and TRBJ2-3; possibly TRBD2 for D (6 bases). This TCR was recovered from a woman in her forties or fifties in good health and CMV-seronegative. Sequencing was carried out using PBMCs. The CDR3 spells CASSSWTKSTDTQYF. The CDR3 DNA sequence: TGTGCCAGCAGCTCTTGGACTAAAAGCACAGATACGCAGTATTTT. Supplemented by reference TRBV7-2 and TRBJ2-3, the full variable domain reads GAGVSQSPSNKVTEKGKDVELRCDPISGHTALYWYRQSLGQGLEFLIYFQGNSAPDKSGLPSDRFSAERTGGSVSTLTIQRTQQEDSAVYLCASSSWTKSTDTQYFGPGTRLTVL.